The 28 T cell receptor beta chains given below trace back to one sample, sequenced in a study of blood T cells in healthy people across ages. A J-beta primer mix and a sample-barcoded 5' primer were used in a second PCR of roughly 6 to 11 cycles. TCRdb processed the 5' RACE reads anew with MiXCR; each CDR3 protein has one entry. The sample has approximately 760,000 distinct CDR3 sequences, 20% to 25% seen once; the top ten hold around 9.2%. A further study also used this sample, focusing on T cells of mothers and their children.

Material for sequencing was blood. Receptors were obtained from a boy aged 5-17 years in good health.

This rearrangement joins TRBV29-1 to TRBJ2-1; 9 nucleotides align to TRBD1. V lost 6 bases and J lost 9; bases outside the gene matches: 6. The CDR3 extends over 12 amino acids. The V gene's germline CDR1 is SQVTM and CDR2 ANQGSEA. The CDR3 DNA reads as TGCAGCGTCCGGGACAGGGACACTGAGCAGTTCTTC. Translation: CSVRDRDTEQFF.

This clonotype was observed a handful of times. The chain couples TRBV4-3 to TRBJ2-1, with 10 bases matching TRBD2. The V gene end was trimmed by 0 bases and the J gene end by 4 bases; junction bases not matched to a gene: 9. Germline V gene lookup returns CDR1 LGHNA and CDR2 YSLEER. The CDR3 extends over 18 amino acids. CDR3 sequence reads: CASSQDRGGTSAYNEQFF. The CDR3 nucleotides read TGCGCCAGCAGCCAAGATAGGGGGGGGACTAGCGCTTACAATGAGCAGTTCTTC.

The J gene is TRBJ1-1, the V gene TRBV15; D possibly corresponds to TRBD1 (6 bases). The CDR3 has 13 amino acids. Per the germline V gene, CDR1 is LNHNV and CDR2 is YYDKDF (reference sequence). V lost 1 base and J 14 bases, leaving 17 bases between the germline ends. This CDR3 reads CATSRGNRVERFF. CDR3 DNA: TGTGCCACCAGCAGAGGAAACAGGGTTGAGCGATTCTTT. Drawing the rest from reference TRBV15 and TRBJ1-1, the complete variable domain is DAMVIQNPRYQVTQFGKPVTLSCSQTLNHNVMYWYQQKSSQAPKLLFHYYDKDFNNEADTPDNFQSRRPNTSFCFLDIRSPGLGDTAMYLCATSRGNRVERFFGQGTRLTVV.

This clonotype was detected a few times. The chain links TRBV20-1 to TRBJ2-5; TRBD2 matches at 8 bases. Losses at the gene ends were 4 bases for V and 0 bases for J; bases not matched to a gene: 10. Germline V gene data show CDR1 as DFQATT and CDR2 as SNEGSKA (reference sequence). This CDR3 is 16 amino acids long. CDR3 loop: CSANPLTGGYQETQYF. In DNA, the CDR3 is TGCAGTGCTAACCCATTGACGGGGGGGTACCAAGAGACCCAGTACTTC.

To note about this clonotype: A much larger clone differs by one base, so this may be a read error. The chain links TRBV7-2 to TRBJ2-7; D ambiguous. V lost 5 bases and J lost 2, with 7 bases in between. The CDR3 is made up of 12 amino acids. Germline CDR1 reads SGHTA; CDR2 reads FQGNSA. The CDR3 loop is CASSQNAYEQYF. DNA for the CDR3: TGTGCCAGCAGCCAGAACGCCTACGAGCAGTACTTC.

This clonotype showed up just a few times. V gene TRBV5-1 combines with J gene TRBJ2-1, with a weak D call TRBD2 (6 bases). V dropped 0 bases and J dropped 7 bases, with 14 bases sitting between them. Per the germline V gene, CDR1 is SGHRS and CDR2 is YFSETQ. The CDR3 covers 15 residues. CDR3 in amino acids: CASSLVPGAQNEQFF. The CDR3 DNA reads as TGCGCCAGCAGCTTGGTTCCGGGAGCTCAAAATGAGCAGTTCTTC. The full variable domain, completed using reference TRBV5-1 and TRBJ2-1, is KAGVTQTPRYLIKTRGQQVTLSCSPISGHRSVSWYQQTPGQGLQFLFEYFSETQRNKGNFPGRFSGRQFSNSRSEMNVSTLELGDSALYLCASSLVPGAQNEQFFGPGTRLTVL.

This chain joins TRBV4-3 and TRBJ2-1, with 8 bases identical to TRBD2. This CDR3 comprises 17 residues. Germline V gives CDR1 LGHNA, CDR2 YSLEER. Trimming cost V 3 bases and J 8 bases; bases outside gene matches: 15. Here the CDR3 reads CASSQVLTGGRSDEQFF. For the CDR3, the DNA is TGCGCCAGCAGCCAGGTTCTAACGGGGGGGCGTTCAGATGAGCAGTTCTTC.

This clonotype has only a few counts. The chain employs TRBV29-1 and TRBJ1-2, with D hard to call. This CDR3 region has 12 residues. Germline CDR1 SQVTM, CDR2 ANQGSEA. V dropped 3 bases and J dropped 3 bases, with 8 bases sitting between them. CDR3 DNA: TGCAGCGTTGATAGCTGGTACTATGGCTACACCTTC. Translation gives CSVDSWYYGYTF.

The chain has TRBV20-1 and TRBJ1-2; D is undetermined. The V gene lost 5 bases and the J gene lost 6 bases, with 22 bases spanning the gap. The length of the CDR3 is 15 residues. CDR1 DFQATT and CDR2 SNEGSKA come from the germline V gene (reference sequence). In DNA form, the CDR3 reads TGCAGTGCTCGCGCATACGGGCCACGTAAAGATGGCTACACCTTC. This codes for CSARAYGPRKDGYTF.

The sample holds a few counts of this clonotype. The rearrangement links TRBV3-1 to TRBJ2-6; D is ambiguous. The CDR3 sequence is 17 residues long. Germline assignment: CDR1 LGHDT and CDR2 YNNKEL (reference sequence). Trimming stripped 1 base from V and 0 bases from J, with 10 bases between. The CDR3 region is CASSQVHLSSGANVLTF. The CDR3 DNA reads as TGTGCCAGCAGCCAAGTACACCTGAGCTCTGGGGCCAACGTCCTGACTTTC.

This clonotype was seen a handful of times. This chain joins TRBV7-8 and TRBJ2-5, with D perhaps TRBD2 (6 bases). The CDR3 consists of 16 residues. Germline-derived CDR1 and CDR2 are SGHVS and FQNEAQ. Trimming shortened V by 4 bases and J by 7 bases, and 22 bases separated the two germline ends. CDR3 amino acids: CASSSNPEEGPGTQYF. In nucleotides, the CDR3 is TGTGCCAGCAGCTCTAATCCCGAGGAGGGGCCGGGGACCCAGTACTTC.

The rearrangement joins TRBV14 to TRBJ2-2; no clear D. The CDR3 is made up of 12 amino acids. Germline V gives CDR1 SGHDN, CDR2 FVKESK. Trimming shortened V by 5 bases and J by 3 bases, and 4 bases separated the two germline ends. CDR3 sequence: CASSIYTGELFF. The CDR3, as DNA: TGTGCCAGCAGCATCTACACCGGGGAGCTGTTTTTT.

This clonotype has more than one count but fewer than ten. The V and J genes are TRBV14 and TRBJ2-2, with 8 positions matching TRBD2. The CDR3 totals 17 residues. Germline-derived CDR1 and CDR2 are SGHDN and FVKESK. J was trimmed by 4 bases and V by 4 bases; bases with no gene match: 11. CDR3 DNA sequence: TGTGCCAGCAGCCCCCTCGAGCTAGCGGGTGGCACCGGGGAGCTGTTTTTT. The encoded protein is CASSPLELAGGTGELFF.

The genes are TRBV5-5 and TRBJ1-2; TRBD1 agrees at 7 bases. Trimming took 3 bases from V and 5 from J; bases not matched to a gene: 13. This CDR3 has 16 amino acids. Germline V gene data show CDR1 as SGHKS and CDR2 as YYEKEE (reference sequence). The DNA of the CDR3 is TGTGCCAGCAGCTCAATCACAGCAGGGGGGAGTTATGGCTACACCTTC. Protein product: CASSSITAGGSYGYTF.

This clonotype was seen only a few times. The chain couples TRBV3-1 to TRBJ2-5, with D unclear. The V gene lost 2 bases and the J gene lost 3 bases, with 10 bases spanning the gap. The CDR3 totals 14 residues. Germline CDR1 is LGHDT and CDR2 is YNNKEL (reference sequence). CDR3 sequence reads: CASSQWGSKETQYF. As DNA, the CDR3 is TGTGCCAGCAGCCAATGGGGATCGAAAGAGACCCAGTACTTC.

This clonotype has only a few counts. V gene TRBV24-1 combines with J gene TRBJ2-5; D gene ambiguous. The J call is uncertain, as TRBJ2-7 better fits the DNA end. The V gene's germline CDR1 is KGHDR and CDR2 SFDVKD. CDR3 size: 12 residues. The CDR3 here is CATDRWGNEQYF. The CDR3 DNA sequence: TGTGCCACCGACCGATGGGGAAACGAGCAGTACTTC.

A remark on this clonotype: Germline is not matched at one junction end, which may reflect a read error. V and J are TRBV12-3 or TRBV12-4 and TRBJ2-5, with D perhaps matching TRBD1 or TRBD2 (5 bases each). This CDR3 is 13 amino acids long. The CDR3 sequence is CASSSPLGTRTLF. CDR3 in DNA: TGTGCCAGCAGTTCACCACTAGGGACGCGGACCCTCTTC.

The rearrangement joins TRBV5-1 to TRBJ2-3; 7 bases are a match to TRBD2. The length of the CDR3 is 16 residues. CDR1 is SGHRS and CDR2 is YFSETQ in the germline V gene. V lost 0 bases, J lost 3 bases, and 7 bases stayed unmatched. The CDR3 spells CASSLESGIRTDTQYF. CDR3 bases: TGCGCCAGCAGCTTGGAAAGCGGGATAAGAACAGATACGCAGTATTTT.

This clonotype was found a few times. The rearrangement joins TRBV5-1 to TRBJ2-2; 10 bases are a match to TRBD2. CDR3 length equals 17 residues. Germline V gene sequence: CDR1 SGHRS, CDR2 YFSETQ. Losses at the gene ends were 1 base for V and 2 bases for J; bases not matched to a gene: 5. The CDR3 sequence: CASSLTGTSVNTGELFF. CDR3 nucleotide sequence: TGCGCCAGCAGCTTGACCGGGACTAGCGTAAACACCGGGGAGCTGTTTTTT.

This clonotype was found a few times. The chain combines TRBV29-1 with TRBJ1-1; 7 nucleotides agree with TRBD1. Germline V gene sequence: CDR1 SQVTM, CDR2 ANQGSEA. The CDR3 length is 10 residues. V was pared by 5 bases and J by 7 bases, with 1 base of the junction left unmatched. CDR3 loop: CSVWDSEAFF. For the CDR3, the DNA is TGCAGCGTTTGGGACAGTGAAGCTTTCTTT.

This clonotype has more than one count but fewer than ten. This rearrangement joins TRBV7-9 to TRBJ1-6, with 9 nucleotides matching TRBD1. Trimming removed 4 bases from V and 14 bases from J; junction bases left unmatched: 6. Per the germline V gene, CDR1 is SEHNR and CDR2 is FQNEAQ (reference sequence). There are 13 residues in the CDR3. In DNA form, the CDR3 reads TGTGCCAGCAGCTCGGGACAGGGAGTTACCCTCCACTTT. Protein product: CASSSGQGVTLHF.

The chain combines TRBV5-1 with TRBJ2-7; 8 bases line up with TRBD2. The germline gives CDR1 SGHRS, CDR2 YFSETQ. The CDR3 spans 14 residues. V shed 3 bases, J shed 6 bases, and the junction held 8 bases outside the gene matches. The CDR3 nucleotides are TGCGCCAGCAGCTCAGTAGCGGGAAGCTCCGAGCAGTACTTC. Its translation: CASSSVAGSSEQYF. The whole variable domain, filled in from reference TRBV5-1 and TRBJ2-7, reads KAGVTQTPRYLIKTRGQQVTLSCSPISGHRSVSWYQQTPGQGLQFLFEYFSETQRNKGNFPGRFSGRQFSNSRSEMNVSTLELGDSALYLCASSSVAGSSEQYFGPGTRLTVT.

Remarks on this clonotype: A junction end diverges from the germline sequence, so it may reflect a read error. The chain carries TRBV7-2 and TRBJ1-2; 9 nucleotides match TRBD1. This CDR3 has 18 residues. Germline values: CDR1 SGHTA, CDR2 FQGNSA. CDR3 in amino acids: CASSLESLLLGQGGGYTF. CDR3 bases: TGTGCTAGCAGCTTAGAAAGCTTACTTCTGGGACAGGGCGGTGGCTACACCTTC.

The chain couples TRBV6-2 or TRBV6-3 to TRBJ1-5; TRBD1 might be the D (5 bases). Germline CDR1 MNHEY, CDR2 SVGEGT. V was clipped by 2 bases and J by 5 bases, with 16 bases between them. The CDR3 sequence is 16 residues long. As DNA, the CDR3 is TGTGCCAGCAGTTACAATGGGGGTCTGGGGGATCAGCCCCAGCATTTT. This encodes CASSYNGGLGDQPQHF.

This chain uses TRBV7-9 with TRBJ2-1; 9 bases are a match to TRBD1. The CDR3 totals 15 residues. Germline values: CDR1 SEHNR, CDR2 FQNEAQ (reference sequence). After removal of 2 bases from V and 4 bases from J, the junction contained 3 bases not matched to a gene. The CDR3 region has the DNA TGTGCCAGCAGCTTATTACAGGGGGCTTACAATGAGCAGTTCTTC. Protein product: CASSLLQGAYNEQFF.

This clonotype was observed a few times. The chain links TRBV7-2 to TRBJ2-1, with D possibly TRBD1 on 5 matching bases. The end of the DNA is better explained by TRBJ2-7, so the J call may be wrong. The CDR3 totals 15 residues. Germline V CDR1 and CDR2: SGHTA, FQGNSA. The chain's CDR3 is CASSLYTGDSYEQYF. CDR3 sequence (DNA): TGTGCCAGCAGCTTATATACAGGTGACTCCTACGAGCAGTACTTC.

The sample holds a few counts of this clonotype. This chain connects TRBV15 to TRBJ1-6; D is perhaps TRBD1 (5 bases). Germline CDR1 reads LNHNV; CDR2 reads YYDKDF (reference sequence). The CDR3 is 13 amino acids. As DNA, the CDR3 is TGTGTAGGGGTCAGGGCCTATAATTCACCCCTCCACTTT. Protein product: CVGVRAYNSPLHF.

This clonotype came up a few times. The J gene is TRBJ2-3, the V gene TRBV6-6; the match to TRBD1 covers 7 bases. This CDR3 has 14 residues. J gave up 6 bases and V 6 bases, and 9 bases lay outside the gene matches. The germline V gene encodes CDR1 MNHNY and CDR2 SVGAGI (reference sequence). The CDR3 loop reads CASRETGSSDTQYF. CDR3 in DNA: TGTGCCAGCAGAGAGACAGGGAGTTCTGATACGCAGTATTTT.